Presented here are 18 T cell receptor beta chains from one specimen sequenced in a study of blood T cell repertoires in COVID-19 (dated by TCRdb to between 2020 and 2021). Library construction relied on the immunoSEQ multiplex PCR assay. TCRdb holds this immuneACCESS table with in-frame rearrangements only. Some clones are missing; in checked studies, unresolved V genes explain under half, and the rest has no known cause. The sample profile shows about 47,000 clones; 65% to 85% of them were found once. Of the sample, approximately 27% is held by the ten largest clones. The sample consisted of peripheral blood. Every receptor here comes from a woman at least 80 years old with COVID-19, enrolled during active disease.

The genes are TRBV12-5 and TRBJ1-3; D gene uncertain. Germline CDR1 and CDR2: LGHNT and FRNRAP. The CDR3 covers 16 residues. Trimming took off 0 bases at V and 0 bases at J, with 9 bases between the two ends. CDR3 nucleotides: TGTGCTAGTGGTTTGGTACGAGTAGACTCTGGAAACACCATATATTTT. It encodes CASGLVRVDSGNTIYF.

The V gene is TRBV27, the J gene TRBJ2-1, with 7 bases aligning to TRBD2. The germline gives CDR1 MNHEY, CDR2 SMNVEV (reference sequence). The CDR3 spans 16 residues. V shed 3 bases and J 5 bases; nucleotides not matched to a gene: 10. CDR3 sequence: CASSLGTGGWHNEQFF. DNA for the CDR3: TGTGCCAGCAGTTTGGGGACGGGGGGTTGGCACAATGAGCAGTTCTTC.

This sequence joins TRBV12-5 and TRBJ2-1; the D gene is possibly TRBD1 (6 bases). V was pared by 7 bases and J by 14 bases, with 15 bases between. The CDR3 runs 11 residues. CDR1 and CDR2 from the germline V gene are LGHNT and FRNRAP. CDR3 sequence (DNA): TGTGCTAGTGTTCGTAAGACAGGAAAGTTCTTC. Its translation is CASVRKTGKFF.

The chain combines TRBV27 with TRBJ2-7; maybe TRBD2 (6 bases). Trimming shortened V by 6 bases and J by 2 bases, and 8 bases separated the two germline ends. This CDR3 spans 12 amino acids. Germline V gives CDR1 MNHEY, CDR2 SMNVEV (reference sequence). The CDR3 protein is CASRGGTYEQYF. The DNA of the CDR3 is TGTGCCAGCAGGGGGGGAACCTACGAGCAGTACTTC.

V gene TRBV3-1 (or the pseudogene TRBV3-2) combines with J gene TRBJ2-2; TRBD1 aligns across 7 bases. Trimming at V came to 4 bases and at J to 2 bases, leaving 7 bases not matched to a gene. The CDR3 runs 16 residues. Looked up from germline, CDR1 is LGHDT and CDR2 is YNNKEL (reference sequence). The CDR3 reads CASSRQGSGNTGELFF. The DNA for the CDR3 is TGTGCCAGCAGCCGACAGGGATCGGGAAACACCGGGGAGCTGTTTTTT.

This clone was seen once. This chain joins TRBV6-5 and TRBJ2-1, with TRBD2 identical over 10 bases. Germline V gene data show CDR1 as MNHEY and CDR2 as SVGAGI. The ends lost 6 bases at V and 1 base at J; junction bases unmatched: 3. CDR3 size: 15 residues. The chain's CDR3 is CASRASGGSYNEQFF. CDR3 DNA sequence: TGTGCCAGCAGGGCTAGCGGGGGATCCTACAATGAGCAGTTCTTC.

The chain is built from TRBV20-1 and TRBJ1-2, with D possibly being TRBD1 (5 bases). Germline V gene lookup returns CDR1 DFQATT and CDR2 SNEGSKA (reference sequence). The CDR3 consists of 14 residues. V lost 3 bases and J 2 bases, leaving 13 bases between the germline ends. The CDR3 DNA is TGCAGTGCTAGTCCCGGGGGACTGAACTATGGCTACACCTTC. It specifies CSASPGGLNYGYTF.

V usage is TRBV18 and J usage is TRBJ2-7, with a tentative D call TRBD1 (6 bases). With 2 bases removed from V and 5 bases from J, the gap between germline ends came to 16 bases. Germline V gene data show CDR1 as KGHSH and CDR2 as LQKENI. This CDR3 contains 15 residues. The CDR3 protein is CASSPSPGAQNEQYF. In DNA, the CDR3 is TGTGCCAGCTCACCATCCCCAGGGGCTCAGAACGAGCAGTACTTC.

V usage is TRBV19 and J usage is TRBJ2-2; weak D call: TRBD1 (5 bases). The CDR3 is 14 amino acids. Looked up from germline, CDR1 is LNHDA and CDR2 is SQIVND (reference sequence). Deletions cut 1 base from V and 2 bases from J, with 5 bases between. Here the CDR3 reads CASSIGGNTGELFF. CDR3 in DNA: TGTGCCAGTAGTATAGGGGGCAACACCGGGGAGCTGTTTTTT.

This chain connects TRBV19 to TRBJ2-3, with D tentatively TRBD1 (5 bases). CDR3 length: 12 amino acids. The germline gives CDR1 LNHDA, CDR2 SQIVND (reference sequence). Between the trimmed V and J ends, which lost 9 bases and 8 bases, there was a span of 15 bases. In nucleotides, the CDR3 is TGTGCCAGCGGACGGACCCAGGGTACGCAGTATTTT. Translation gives CASGRTQGTQYF.

The CDR3 loop is CASRGERAGPSPYQETQYF. The CDR3 DNA reads TGTGCCAGCAGAGGTGAGAGGGCAGGACCCTCCCCGTACCAAGAGACCCAGTACTTC. V is TRBV9 and J is TRBJ2-5, with a possible D match to TRBD2 (5 bases). Trimming took off 5 bases at V and 0 bases at J, with 26 bases between the two ends. The CDR3 loop spans 19 amino acids. Germline V CDR1 and CDR2: SGDLS, YYNGEE.

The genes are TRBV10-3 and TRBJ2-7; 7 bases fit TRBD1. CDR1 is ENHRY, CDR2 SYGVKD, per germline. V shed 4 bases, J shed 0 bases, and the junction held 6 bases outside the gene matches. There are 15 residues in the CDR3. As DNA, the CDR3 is TGTGCCATCAGTGCCGGACAGGTAGCCTCCTACGAGCAGTACTTC. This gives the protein CAISAGQVASYEQYF.

The CDR3 here is CASSRDRERTYSGNTIYF. The CDR3 coding sequence is TGTGCCAGCAGCAGGGACAGGGAAAGAACCTACTCTGGAAACACCATATATTTT. The chain employs TRBV21-1 and TRBJ1-3; the table's D gene call, TRBD1, was not cross checked with the DNA. TRBV21-1 is described as a pseudogene. The CDR3 totals 18 residues.

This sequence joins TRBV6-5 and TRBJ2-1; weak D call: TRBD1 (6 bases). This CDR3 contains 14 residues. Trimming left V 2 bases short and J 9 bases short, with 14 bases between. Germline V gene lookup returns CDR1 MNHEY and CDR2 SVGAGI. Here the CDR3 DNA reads TGTGCCAGCAGTTACGGGGGCAGGGAGAGTGAGCAGTTCTTC. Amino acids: CASSYGGRESEQFF.

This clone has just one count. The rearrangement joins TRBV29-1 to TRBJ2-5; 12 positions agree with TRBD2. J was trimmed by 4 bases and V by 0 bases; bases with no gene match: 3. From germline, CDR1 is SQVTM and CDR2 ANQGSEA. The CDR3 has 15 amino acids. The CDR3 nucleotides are TGCAGCGTTGAAGATTGGACTAGCGGGACAGAGACCCAGTACTTC. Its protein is CSVEDWTSGTETQYF.

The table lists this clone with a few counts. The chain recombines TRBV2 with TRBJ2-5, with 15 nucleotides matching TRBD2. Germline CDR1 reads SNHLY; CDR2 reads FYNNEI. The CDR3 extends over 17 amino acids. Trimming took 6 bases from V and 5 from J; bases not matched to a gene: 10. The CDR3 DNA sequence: TGTGCCAGCAGATATGGACTAGCGGGAGGGCTAGGGGAGACCCAGTACTTC. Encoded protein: CASRYGLAGGLGETQYF.

The CDR3 region is CASSLVLMNTEAFF. The CDR3 DNA reads as TGTGCCAGCAGCTTGGTACTGATGAACACTGAAGCTTTCTTT. The V call is TRBV5-5, the J call TRBJ1-1; D remains ambiguous. CDR3 length: 14 residues. In germline, CDR1 is SGHKS, CDR2 YYEKEE (reference sequence). V gave up 0 bases and J gave up 0 bases, with 6 bases separating them.

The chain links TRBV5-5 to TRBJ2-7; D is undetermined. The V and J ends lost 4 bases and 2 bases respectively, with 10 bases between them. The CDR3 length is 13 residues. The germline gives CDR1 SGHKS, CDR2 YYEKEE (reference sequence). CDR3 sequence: CASSGPAPYEQYF. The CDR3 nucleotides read TGTGCCAGCAGCGGGCCGGCCCCCTACGAGCAGTACTTC.